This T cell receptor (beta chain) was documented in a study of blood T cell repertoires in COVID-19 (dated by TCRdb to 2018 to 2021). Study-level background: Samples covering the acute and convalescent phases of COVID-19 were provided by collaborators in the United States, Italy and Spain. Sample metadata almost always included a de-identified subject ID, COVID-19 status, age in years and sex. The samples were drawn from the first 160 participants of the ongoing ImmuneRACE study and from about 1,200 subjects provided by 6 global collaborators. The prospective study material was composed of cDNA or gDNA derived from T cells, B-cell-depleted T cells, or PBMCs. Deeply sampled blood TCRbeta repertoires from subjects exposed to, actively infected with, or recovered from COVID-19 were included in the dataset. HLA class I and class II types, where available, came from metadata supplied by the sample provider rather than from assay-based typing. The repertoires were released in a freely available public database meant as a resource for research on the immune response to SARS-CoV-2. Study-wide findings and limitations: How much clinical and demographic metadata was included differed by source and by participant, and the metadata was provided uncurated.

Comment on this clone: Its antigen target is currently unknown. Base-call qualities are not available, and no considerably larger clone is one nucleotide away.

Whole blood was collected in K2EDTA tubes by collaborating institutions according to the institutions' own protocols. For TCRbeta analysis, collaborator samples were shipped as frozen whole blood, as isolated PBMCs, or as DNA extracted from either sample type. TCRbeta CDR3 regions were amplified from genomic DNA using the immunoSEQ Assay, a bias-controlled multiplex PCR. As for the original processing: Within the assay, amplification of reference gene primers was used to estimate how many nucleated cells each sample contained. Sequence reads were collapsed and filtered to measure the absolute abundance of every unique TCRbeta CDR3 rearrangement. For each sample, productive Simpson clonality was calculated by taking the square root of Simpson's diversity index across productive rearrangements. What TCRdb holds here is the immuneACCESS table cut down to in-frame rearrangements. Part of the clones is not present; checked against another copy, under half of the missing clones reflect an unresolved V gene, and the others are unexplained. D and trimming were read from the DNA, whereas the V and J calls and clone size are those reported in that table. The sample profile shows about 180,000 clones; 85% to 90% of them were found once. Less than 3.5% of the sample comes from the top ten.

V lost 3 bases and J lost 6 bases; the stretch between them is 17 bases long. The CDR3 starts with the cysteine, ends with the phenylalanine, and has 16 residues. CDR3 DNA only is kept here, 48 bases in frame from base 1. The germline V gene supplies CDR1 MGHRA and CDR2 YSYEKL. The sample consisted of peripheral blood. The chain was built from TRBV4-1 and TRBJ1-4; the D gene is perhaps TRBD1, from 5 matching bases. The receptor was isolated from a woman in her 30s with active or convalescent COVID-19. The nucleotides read TGCGCCAGCAGCCACCCTACACGGGACTTAGATGAAAAACTGTTTTTT. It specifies CASSHPTRDLDEKLFF.